This TCR beta chain emerged from a study of shared clonotypes between healthy human individuals. Points from the study as a whole: Sampling involved blood alone; tissue repertoires likely differ. Memory subsets generally showed smaller estimated richness than naive subsets did.

This CDR3 is 12 amino acids long. Germline V lookup: CDR1 MNHEY, CDR2 SVGAGI. V lost 6 bases and J lost 3, with 9 bases in between. As defined, naive CD8 cells were CD45RO-negative and positively selected for CCR7, with terminally differentiated effector memory CD45RA+ cells excluded. Healthy HIV-negative adults with no recent acute infections or vaccinations were recruited as donors. In the source study's methods: Owing to the provision of junction-only sequences devoid of quality scores by immunoSEQ, filtering differed. The method was immunoSEQ multiplex PCR; TCRdb's version includes in-frame clones alone and lacks a portion of them. The DNA gave D and trimming, while V, J and clone size come from that table. Among about 2 million clones listed, less than 95% were seen once. Worth noting for this clone: The antigen is not known. This same CDR3 is encoded by further DNA sequences in the sample.

This clonotype was obtained from a man in his late teens or twenties in good health. Sample: naive CD8+ T cells sorted from blood. The genes are TRBV6-5 and TRBJ2-7; D might be TRBD1 (6 bases). CDR3 sequence: CASSLDSYEQYF. In DNA form, the CDR3 reads TGTGCCAGCAGCTTGGACAGCTACGAGCAGTACTTC.